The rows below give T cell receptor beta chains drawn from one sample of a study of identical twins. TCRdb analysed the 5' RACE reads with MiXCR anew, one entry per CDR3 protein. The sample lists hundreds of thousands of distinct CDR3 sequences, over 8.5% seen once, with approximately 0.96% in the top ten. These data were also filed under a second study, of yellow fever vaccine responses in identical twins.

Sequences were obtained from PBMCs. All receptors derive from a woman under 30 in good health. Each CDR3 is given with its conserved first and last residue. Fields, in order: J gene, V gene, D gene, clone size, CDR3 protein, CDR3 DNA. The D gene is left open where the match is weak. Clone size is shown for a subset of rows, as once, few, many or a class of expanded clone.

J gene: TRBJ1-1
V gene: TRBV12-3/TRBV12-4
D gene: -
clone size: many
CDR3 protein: CASSLAWGGSEAFF
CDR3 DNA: TGTGCCAGCAGTTTAGCGTGGGGAGGATCTGAAGCTTTCTTT

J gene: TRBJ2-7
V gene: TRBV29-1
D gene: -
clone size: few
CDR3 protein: CSVELNPYEQYF
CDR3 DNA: TGCAGCGTTGAATTGAACCCCTACGAGCAGTACTTC

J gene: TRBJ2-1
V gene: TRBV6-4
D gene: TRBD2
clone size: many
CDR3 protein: CASSDSVAGSIQFF
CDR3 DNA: TGTGCCAGCAGTGACTCGGTAGCGGGTTCGATACAGTTCTTC

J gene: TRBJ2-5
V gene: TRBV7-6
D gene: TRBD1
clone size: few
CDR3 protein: CASSFGGQGETQYF
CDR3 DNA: TGTGCCAGCAGCTTCGGTGGACAGGGAGAGACCCAGTACTTC

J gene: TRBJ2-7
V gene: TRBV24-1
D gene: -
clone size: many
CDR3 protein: CATEGTSYEQYF
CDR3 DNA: TGTGCCACCGAGGGCACTTCCTACGAGCAGTACTTC

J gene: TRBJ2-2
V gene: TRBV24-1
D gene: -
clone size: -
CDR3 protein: CATRLTGTGELFF
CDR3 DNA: TGTGCCACCAGGCTAACCGGCACCGGGGAGCTGTTTTTT

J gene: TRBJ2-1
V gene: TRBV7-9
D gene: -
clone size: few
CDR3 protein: CASSLSKTVYNEQFF
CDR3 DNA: TGTGCCAGCAGCTTATCGAAAACTGTATACAATGAGCAGTTCTTC

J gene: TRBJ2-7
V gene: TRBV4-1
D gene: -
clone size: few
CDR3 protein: CASSQGSLSYEQYF
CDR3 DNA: TGCGCCAGCAGCCAAGGTTCACTTTCCTACGAGCAGTACTTC

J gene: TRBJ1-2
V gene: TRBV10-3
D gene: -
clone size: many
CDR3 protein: CAIRPDSDIYGYTF
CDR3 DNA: TGTGCCATCAGGCCCGATTCGGACATTTATGGCTACACCTTC

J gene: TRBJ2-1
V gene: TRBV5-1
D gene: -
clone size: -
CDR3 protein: CASRLDGGVYNEQFF
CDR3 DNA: TGCGCCAGCAGATTGGACGGTGGGGTCTACAATGAGCAGTTCTTC

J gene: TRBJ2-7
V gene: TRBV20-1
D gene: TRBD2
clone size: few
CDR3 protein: CSARLAASGYEQYF
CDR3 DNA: TGCAGTGCTAGGTTAGCGGCTAGCGGGTACGAGCAGTACTTC

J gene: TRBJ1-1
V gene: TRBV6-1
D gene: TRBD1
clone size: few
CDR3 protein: CASSISPGTGGEAFF
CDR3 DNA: TGTGCCAGCAGCATAAGTCCCGGGACAGGGGGCGAGGCTTTCTTT

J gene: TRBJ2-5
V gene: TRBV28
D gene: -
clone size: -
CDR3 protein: CASSSLGTHGGETQYF
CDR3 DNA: TGTGCCAGCAGTTCCCTCGGGACCCACGGCGGAGAGACCCAGTACTTC

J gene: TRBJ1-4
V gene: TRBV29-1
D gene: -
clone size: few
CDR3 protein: CSVVASTNEKLFF
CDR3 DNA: TGCAGCGTTGTCGCATCAACTAATGAAAAACTGTTTTTT

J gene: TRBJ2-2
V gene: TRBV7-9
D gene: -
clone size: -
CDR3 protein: CASSKQTDTGELFF
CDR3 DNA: TGTGCCAGCAGCAAACAGACAGACACCGGGGAGCTGTTTTTT

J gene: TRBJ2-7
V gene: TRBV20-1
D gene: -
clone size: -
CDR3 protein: CSARLWGYEQYF
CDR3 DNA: TGCAGTGCTAGGCTCTGGGGATACGAGCAGTACTTC

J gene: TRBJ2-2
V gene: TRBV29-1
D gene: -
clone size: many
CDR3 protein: CSVETLEGTNTGELFF
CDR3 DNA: TGCAGCGTTGAAACATTAGAGGGCACCAACACCGGGGAGCTGTTTTTT

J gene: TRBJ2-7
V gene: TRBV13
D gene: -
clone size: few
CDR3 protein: CASSPKDSTYEQYF
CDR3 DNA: TGTGCCAGCAGCCCAAAGGACAGCACCTACGAGCAGTACTTC

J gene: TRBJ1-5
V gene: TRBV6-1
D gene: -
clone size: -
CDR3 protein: CASSEGGQPQHF
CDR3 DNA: TGTGCCAGCAGTGAAGGGGGCCAGCCCCAGCATTTT

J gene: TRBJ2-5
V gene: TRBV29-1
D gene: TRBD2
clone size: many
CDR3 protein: CSAVGLAGRQETQYF
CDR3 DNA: TGCAGCGCTGTGGGACTAGCGGGACGACAAGAGACCCAGTACTTC

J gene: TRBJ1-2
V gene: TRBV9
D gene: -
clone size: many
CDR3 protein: CASSVADYGYTF
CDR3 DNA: TGTGCCAGCAGCGTAGCTGACTATGGCTACACCTTC

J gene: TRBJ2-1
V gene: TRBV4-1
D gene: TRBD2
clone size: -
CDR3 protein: CASSQVGGGPMNEQFF
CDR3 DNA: TGCGCCAGCAGCCAAGTTGGCGGGGGTCCAATGAATGAGCAGTTCTTC

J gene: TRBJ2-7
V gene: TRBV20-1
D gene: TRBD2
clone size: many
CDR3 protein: CSASVWASGEGEQYF
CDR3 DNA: TGCAGTGCTAGCGTCTGGGCTAGCGGGGAGGGCGAGCAGTACTTC

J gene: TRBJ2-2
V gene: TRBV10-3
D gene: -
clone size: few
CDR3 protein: CAIRDAGTGELFF
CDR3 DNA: TGTGCCATCAGGGACGCAGGGACCGGGGAGCTGTTTTTT

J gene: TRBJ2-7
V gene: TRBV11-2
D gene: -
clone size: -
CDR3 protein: CASSFARVSPEQYF
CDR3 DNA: TGTGCCAGCAGCTTCGCTCGGGTGTCCCCTGAGCAGTACTTC

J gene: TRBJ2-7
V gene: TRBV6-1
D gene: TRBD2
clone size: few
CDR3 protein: CASLFGLAGDYEQYF
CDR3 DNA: TGTGCCAGCCTGTTCGGACTAGCGGGGGACTACGAGCAGTACTTC

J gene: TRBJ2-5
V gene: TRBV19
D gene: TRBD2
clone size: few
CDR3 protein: CASSISSGGETQYF
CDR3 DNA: TGTGCCAGTAGTATATCCAGCGGGGGAGAGACCCAGTACTTC

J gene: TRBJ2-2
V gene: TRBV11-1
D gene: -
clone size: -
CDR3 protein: CASSLRYTGELFF
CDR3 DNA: TGTGCCAGCAGTCTTCGATACACCGGGGAGCTGTTTTTT

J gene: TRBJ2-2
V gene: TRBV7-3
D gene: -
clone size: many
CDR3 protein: CASLPGTHTGELFF
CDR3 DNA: TGTGCCTCCCTGCCCGGGACGCACACCGGGGAGCTGTTTTTT

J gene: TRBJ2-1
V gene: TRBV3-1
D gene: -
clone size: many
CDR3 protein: CASSQGGLGGITNEQFF
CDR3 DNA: TGTGCCAGCAGCCAAGGTGGTCTTGGGGGTATTACAAATGAGCAGTTCTTC

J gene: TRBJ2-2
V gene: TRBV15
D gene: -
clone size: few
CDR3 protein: CATSRGGQGTGELFF
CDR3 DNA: TGTGCCACCAGCAGAGGAGGGCAGGGGACCGGGGAGCTGTTTTTT

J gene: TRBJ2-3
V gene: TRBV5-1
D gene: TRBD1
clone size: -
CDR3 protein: CASSPDRGRDTQYF
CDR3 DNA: TGCGCCAGCAGCCCGGACAGGGGTCGGGATACGCAGTATTTT

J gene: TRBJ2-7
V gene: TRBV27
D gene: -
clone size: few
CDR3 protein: CASSLRVLGARDNEQYF
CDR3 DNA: TGTGCCAGCAGTTTACGAGTCCTGGGTGCGAGGGACAACGAGCAGTACTTC

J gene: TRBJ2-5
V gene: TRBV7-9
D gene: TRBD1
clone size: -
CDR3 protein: CASSLGRGHETQYF
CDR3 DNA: TGTGCCAGCAGCTTAGGCAGGGGGCATGAGACCCAGTACTTC

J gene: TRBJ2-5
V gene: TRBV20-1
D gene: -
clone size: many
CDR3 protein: CSARGQAQETQYF
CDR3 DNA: TGCAGTGCTAGAGGCCAAGCGCAAGAGACCCAGTACTTC

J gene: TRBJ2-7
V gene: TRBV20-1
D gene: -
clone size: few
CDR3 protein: CSARKTSIHEQYF
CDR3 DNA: TGCAGTGCTAGAAAGACTAGTATACACGAGCAGTACTTC

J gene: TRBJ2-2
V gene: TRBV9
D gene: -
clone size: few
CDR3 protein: CASSVDRTGELFF
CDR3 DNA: TGTGCCAGCAGCGTAGACAGAACCGGGGAGCTGTTTTTT

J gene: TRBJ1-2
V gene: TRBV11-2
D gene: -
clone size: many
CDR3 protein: CASSPLGYDGYTF
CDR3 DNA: TGTGCCAGCAGCCCCCTTGGGTATGATGGCTACACCTTC

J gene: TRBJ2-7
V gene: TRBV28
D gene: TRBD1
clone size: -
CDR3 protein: CASSPTGVHHEQYF
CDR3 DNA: TGTGCCAGCAGTCCCACAGGGGTCCACCACGAGCAGTACTTC

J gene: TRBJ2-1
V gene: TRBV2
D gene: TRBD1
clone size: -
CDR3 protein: CASSRDRGLTDEQFF
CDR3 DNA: TGTGCCAGCAGCCGGGACAGGGGGCTTACGGATGAGCAGTTCTTC

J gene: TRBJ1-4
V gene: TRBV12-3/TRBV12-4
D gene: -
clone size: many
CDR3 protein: CASGWGSNEKLFF
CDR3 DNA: TGTGCCAGCGGCTGGGGGTCTAATGAAAAACTGTTTTTT